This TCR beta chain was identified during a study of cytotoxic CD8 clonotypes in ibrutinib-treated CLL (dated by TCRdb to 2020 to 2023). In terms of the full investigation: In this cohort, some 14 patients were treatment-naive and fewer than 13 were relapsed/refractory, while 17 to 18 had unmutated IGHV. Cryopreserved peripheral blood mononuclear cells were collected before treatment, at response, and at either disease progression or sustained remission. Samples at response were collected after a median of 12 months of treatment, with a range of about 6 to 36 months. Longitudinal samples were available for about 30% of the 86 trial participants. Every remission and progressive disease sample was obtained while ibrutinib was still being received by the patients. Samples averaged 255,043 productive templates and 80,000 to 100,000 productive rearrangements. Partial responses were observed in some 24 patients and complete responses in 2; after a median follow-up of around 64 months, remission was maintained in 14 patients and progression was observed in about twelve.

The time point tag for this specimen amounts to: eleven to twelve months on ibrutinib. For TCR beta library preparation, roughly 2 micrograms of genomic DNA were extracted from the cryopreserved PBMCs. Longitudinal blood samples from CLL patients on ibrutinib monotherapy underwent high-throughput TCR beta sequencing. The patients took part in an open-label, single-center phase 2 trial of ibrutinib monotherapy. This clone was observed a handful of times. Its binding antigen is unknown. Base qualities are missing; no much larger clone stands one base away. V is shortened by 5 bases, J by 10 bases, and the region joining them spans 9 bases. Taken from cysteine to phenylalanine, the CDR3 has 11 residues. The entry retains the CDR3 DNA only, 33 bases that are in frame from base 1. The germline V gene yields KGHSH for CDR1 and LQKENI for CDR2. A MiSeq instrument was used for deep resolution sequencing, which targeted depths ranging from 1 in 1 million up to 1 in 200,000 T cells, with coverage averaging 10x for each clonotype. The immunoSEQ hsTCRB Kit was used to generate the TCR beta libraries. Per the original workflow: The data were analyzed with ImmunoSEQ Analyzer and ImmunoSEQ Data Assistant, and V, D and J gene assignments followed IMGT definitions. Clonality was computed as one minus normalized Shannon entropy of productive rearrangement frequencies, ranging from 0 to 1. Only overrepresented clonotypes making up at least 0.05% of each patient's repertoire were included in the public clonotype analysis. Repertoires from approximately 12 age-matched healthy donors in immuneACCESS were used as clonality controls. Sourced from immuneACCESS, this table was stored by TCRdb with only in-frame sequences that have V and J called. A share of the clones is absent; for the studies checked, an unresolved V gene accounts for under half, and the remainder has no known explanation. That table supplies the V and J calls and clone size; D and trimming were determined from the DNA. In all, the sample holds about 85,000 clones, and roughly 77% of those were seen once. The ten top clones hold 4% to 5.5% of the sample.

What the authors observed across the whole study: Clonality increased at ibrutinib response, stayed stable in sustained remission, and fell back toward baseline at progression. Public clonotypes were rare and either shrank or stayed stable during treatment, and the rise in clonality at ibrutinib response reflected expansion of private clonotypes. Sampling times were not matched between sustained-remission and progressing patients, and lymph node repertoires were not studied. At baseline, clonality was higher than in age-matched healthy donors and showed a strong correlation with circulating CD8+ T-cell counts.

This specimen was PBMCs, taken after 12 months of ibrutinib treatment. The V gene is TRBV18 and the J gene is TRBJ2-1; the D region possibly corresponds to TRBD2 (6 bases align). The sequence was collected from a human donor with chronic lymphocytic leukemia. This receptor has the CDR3 CASSFGGEQFF. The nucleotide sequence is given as TGTGCCAGCTCATTTGGGGGGGAGCAGTTCTTC.